A single sample gave rise to the 23 T cell receptor beta chains below, sequenced in a study of T cell repertoires in cytomegalovirus infection. These receptors have no known antigen. One entry per CDR3 protein results from TCRdb running MiXCR on the reads. The sample includes about 120,000 distinct CDR3 sequences, roughly 9.1% of them seen just once. Source material: PBMCs, sequenced either directly or after in vitro stimulation (not recorded which). The receptors were sampled from a human donor in good health (CMV status not recorded). Some clones in this sample may be carry-over from other donors' samples.

The chain carries TRBV4-3 and TRBJ2-5; TRBD2 aligns across 13 bases. The CDR3 is made up of 17 amino acids. V lost 6 bases to trimming and J lost 4 bases; unmatched junction nucleotides: 11. The germline CDR1 and CDR2 sequences are LGHNA and YSLEER. The CDR3 is CASSPGLAGREGETQYF. In DNA form, the CDR3 reads TGCGCCAGCAGTCCGGGACTAGCGGGACGGGAGGGAGAGACCCAGTACTTC.

This clonotype was detected ten times or more. V and J are TRBV7-2 and TRBJ2-7; tentatively, D is TRBD2 (5 bases). Deletions cut 4 bases from V and 3 bases from J, with 7 bases between. The germline CDR1 and CDR2 sequences are SGHTA and FQGNSA. The CDR3 consists of 12 residues. The CDR3: CASSSDFYEQYF. Here the CDR3 DNA reads TGTGCCAGCAGCTCGGACTTCTACGAGCAGTACTTC.

The rearrangement links TRBV7-2 to TRBJ2-3; D is possibly TRBD2 (6 bases). Looked up from germline, CDR1 is SGHTA and CDR2 is FQGNSA. CDR3 length equals 18 residues. V was trimmed by 5 bases and J by 1 base, leaving 22 bases between them. CDR3 bases: TGTGCCAGCAGCCCTACCTGGAGGGCCCGAGGTGGCACAGATACGCAGTATTTT. As protein: CASSPTWRARGGTDTQYF.

This clonotype came up a few times. One junction end does not reproduce the germline sequence, and a read error may be involved. The chain joins TRBV28 to TRBJ2-5; possibly TRBD2 for D (7 bases). This CDR3 spans 14 amino acids. CDR1 and CDR2 (germline): MDHEN, SYDVKM. The chain's CDR3 is CASTIEGGQGTQYF. CDR3 DNA: TGTGCCAGCACCATTGAGGGGGGGCAAGGGACCCAGTACTTC.

This clonotype was recorded many times. The J gene is TRBJ2-3, the V gene TRBV7-7; no firm D call. Trimming took off 5 bases at V and 1 base at J, with 13 bases between the two ends. In germline, CDR1 is SSHAT, CDR2 FNYEAQ (reference sequence). This CDR3 has 15 residues. Here the CDR3 reads CASSQGPSGTDTQYF. The CDR3 DNA follows: TGTGCCAGCAGCCAAGGACCGAGCGGCACAGATACGCAGTATTTT.

This clonotype has more than one count but fewer than ten. This sequence joins TRBV20-1 and TRBJ2-4; D gene ambiguous. The V end lost 6 bases, the J end lost 2 bases, and 11 bases lay between the germline ends. The CDR3 length is 13 residues. The germline gives CDR1 DFQATT, CDR2 SNEGSKA (reference sequence). The CDR3 spells CSAPVLPKNIQYF. The CDR3 nucleotides read TGCAGTGCCCCAGTCCTGCCCAAAAACATTCAGTACTTC.

This clonotype was counted only a few times. The chain links TRBV4-3 to TRBJ2-1; 7 bases match TRBD1. This CDR3 region has 13 residues. Germline V gene sequence: CDR1 LGHNA, CDR2 YSLEER. V gave up 0 bases and J gave up 12 bases; unmatched junction bases: 5. The CDR3 coding sequence is TGCGCCAGCAGCCAAGAGCGCGACAGGGCGCAGTTCTTC. Translated, it gives CASSQERDRAQFF.

Only one count was recorded for this clonotype. J is TRBJ2-1 and V is TRBV12-3 or TRBV12-4; possible D gene TRBD2, 6 bases. V was cut by 6 bases and J by 3 bases, with 9 bases left in between. This CDR3 is 13 amino acids long. Here the CDR3 reads CASRAGLYNEQFF. CDR3 bases: TGTGCCAGCAGGGCGGGACTCTACAATGAGCAGTTCTTC.

The chain recombines TRBV29-1 with TRBJ2-7; no clear D. Trimming left V 4 bases short and J 4 bases short, with 17 bases between. The germline CDR1 and CDR2 sequences are SQVTM and ANQGSEA. This CDR3 is 14 amino acids long. CDR3 loop: CSVVQWEDPYEQYF. The CDR3, as DNA: TGCAGCGTTGTTCAGTGGGAAGACCCATACGAGCAGTACTTC.

This clonotype was observed at least ten times. The chain joins TRBV7-9 to TRBJ1-2; D not certain. This CDR3 has 15 amino acids. CDR1 and CDR2 from the germline V gene are SEHNR and FQNEAQ (reference sequence). Trimming removed 1 base at V and 2 bases at J, with 11 bases between. CDR3 DNA sequence: TGTGCCAGCAGCTTAGGTCAGGTCGGGAACTATGGCTACACCTTC. Its protein product is CASSLGQVGNYGYTF. The complete variable domain, with remaining parts taken from reference TRBV7-9 and TRBJ1-2, reads DTGVSQNPRHKITKRGQNVTFRCDPISEHNRLYWYRQTLGQGPEFLTYFQNEAQLEKSRLLSDRFSAERPKGSFSTLEIQRTEQGDSAMYLCASSLGQVGNYGYTFGSGTRLTVV.

This clonotype was detected many times. J is TRBJ2-1 and V is TRBV18; 9 bases map to TRBD2. V was clipped by 0 bases and J by 2 bases; unmatched bases: 5. CDR1 is KGHSH and CDR2 is LQKENI in the germline V gene. This CDR3 is built from 17 residues. CDR3 loop: CASSPPPLAGAYNEQFF. CDR3 bases: TGTGCCAGCTCACCACCCCCACTAGCGGGCGCCTACAATGAGCAGTTCTTC.

This clonotype showed up just a few times. The V and J genes are TRBV7-2 and TRBJ2-5; D ambiguous. Germline V gene sequence: CDR1 SGHTA, CDR2 FQGNSA. Trimming removed 2 bases from V and 0 bases from J, with 7 bases in between. This CDR3 contains 14 residues. The CDR3 spells CASSLFTYQETQYF. CDR3 coding DNA: TGTGCCAGCAGCTTATTCACCTACCAAGAGACCCAGTACTTC.

This clonotype was seen ten or more times. V usage is TRBV7-3 and J usage is TRBJ2-7; D unclear. CDR1 and CDR2 (germline): SGHTA, FQGTGA. The CDR3 extends over 13 amino acids. V was trimmed by 5 bases and J by 3 bases, leaving 11 bases between them. The CDR3 sequence is CASSPSPGYEQYF. The DNA for the CDR3 is TGTGCCAGCAGCCCTTCACCCGGCTACGAGCAGTACTTC.

This clonotype was counted ten times or more. V and J are TRBV7-2 and TRBJ1-1; perhaps TRBD1 as D (5 bases). The CDR3 loop spans 14 amino acids. The germline V and J ends were trimmed by 3 bases and 4 bases, with 12 bases remaining between them. Germline V lookup: CDR1 SGHTA, CDR2 FQGNSA. CDR3 nucleotides: TGTGCCAGCAGCTTTGGGGGTCGGGGCACTGAAGCTTTCTTT. Its protein product is CASSFGGRGTEAFF.

This clonotype was found many times. The DNA for the CDR3 is TGTGCCAGCAGCCCAACCAGGGCTCGATATGGCTACACCTTC. It encodes CASSPTRARYGYTF. The chain links TRBV7-2 to TRBJ1-2; D is perhaps TRBD1 (5 bases). Trimming took 5 bases from V and 5 from J, leaving 15 bases between them. The CDR3 runs 14 residues. The germline V gene encodes CDR1 SGHTA and CDR2 FQGNSA.

V is TRBV28 and J is TRBJ2-7; 9 bases line up with TRBD1. Losses at the gene ends were 9 bases for V and 1 base for J; bases not matched to a gene: 7. This CDR3 is built from 14 residues. Per germline, CDR1 MDHEN and CDR2 SYDVKM. Written as DNA, the CDR3 is TGTGCCAGTATCCGGGACAGGGCATCCTACGAGCAGTACTTC. Protein: CASIRDRASYEQYF.

CDR3 sequence: CASRTSGIYNEQFF. The CDR3 DNA is TGTGCCAGCAGAACTAGCGGGATATACAATGAGCAGTTCTTC. The chain joins TRBV6-2 or TRBV6-3 to TRBJ2-1; 10 bases match TRBD2. V was clipped by 6 bases and J by 4 bases; unmatched bases: 3. This CDR3 region has 14 residues. CDR1 and CDR2 from the germline V gene are MNHEY and SVGEGT.

The chain recombines TRBV4-3 with TRBJ2-3, with D possibly TRBD2 on 6 matching bases. There are 16 residues in the CDR3. CDR1 and CDR2 from the germline V gene are LGHNA and YSLEER. Trimming pared 0 bases from V and 2 bases from J, leaving 12 bases between. CDR3 sequence (DNA): TGCGCCAGCAGCCAAGATTCGCCGGGAGACACAGATACGCAGTATTTT. As protein: CASSQDSPGDTDTQYF.

This clonotype has more than one count but fewer than ten. The J gene is TRBJ1-5, the V gene TRBV6-2 or TRBV6-3; D ambiguous. The germline V gene has CDR1 MNHEY and CDR2 SVGEGT. CDR3 length: 14 residues. Trimming removed 5 bases from V and 1 base from J, with 9 bases in between. CDR3 protein: CASSRTGSNQPQHF. CDR3 sequence (DNA): TGTGCCAGCAGTAGGACCGGAAGCAATCAGCCCCAGCATTTT.

Only a few counts were recorded for this clonotype. The CDR3, as DNA: TGTGCCAGTCTTTACAGGGGGCTTGACACTGAAGCTTTCTTT. Translating it yields CASLYRGLDTEAFF. V is TRBV19 and J is TRBJ1-1; 9 nucleotides agree with TRBD1. The germline V gene has CDR1 LNHDA and CDR2 SQIVND (reference sequence). The CDR3 consists of 14 residues. The ends lost 8 bases at V and 3 bases at J; junction bases unmatched: 7.

This clonotype was picked up a small number of times. The CDR3 is CASRTARRADSYNEQFF. The CDR3 DNA is TGTGCCAGCAGGACAGCAAGGCGGGCAGACTCCTACAATGAGCAGTTCTTC. The V and J genes are TRBV13 and TRBJ2-1; tentatively, D is TRBD1 or TRBD2 (5 bases each). Trimming removed 6 bases at V and 0 bases at J, with 18 bases between. The CDR3 is 17 residues long. The V gene's germline CDR1 is PRHDT and CDR2 FYEKMQ (reference sequence).

This clonotype was counted between two and nine times. The chain is built from TRBV7-9 and TRBJ1-4; D unclear. Trimming removed 6 bases from V and 0 bases from J, with 11 bases in between. Germline CDR1 reads SEHNR; CDR2 reads FQNEAQ (reference sequence). The CDR3 sequence is 15 residues long. The DNA of the CDR3 is TGTGCCAGCAGTCTTACAGAAACAACTAATGAAAAACTGTTTTTT. The encoded protein is CASSLTETTNEKLFF.

The chain links TRBV29-1 to TRBJ1-6; no firm D call. Per germline, CDR1 SQVTM and CDR2 ANQGSEA. V was trimmed by 1 base and J by 10 bases, leaving 17 bases between them. This CDR3 contains 15 residues. CDR3 bases: TGCAGCGTTGAAGCCTTGGAAGGGCTTGGCTCACCCCTCCACTTT. It encodes CSVEALEGLGSPLHF.